The count of the clone carrying this T cell receptor beta chain is one. Its antigen is undetermined. This sample is part of a study of cytotoxic CD8 clonotypes in ibrutinib-treated CLL. Whole-study context: IGHV unmutated about 17; relapsed/refractory 11; treatment-naive more than 14. Mean per-sample yields comprised roughly 260,000 productive templates and tens of thousands of productive rearrangements.

Study outcomes and limitations: Higher clonality was seen at ibrutinib response and a return toward baseline at progression. Baseline clonality exceeded age-matched healthy donors and tracked circulating CD8+ T-cell counts.

Measured with immunoSEQ multiplex PCR; TCRdb has only the in-frame clones, and not every one. In the table there are 150,000 to 200,000 clones, roughly 84% of which are singletons. The V gene's germline CDR1 is LGHNA and CDR2 YNFKEQ. The V gene lost 4 bases and the J gene lost 11 bases, with 14 bases spanning the gap. This CDR3 region has 12 residues. The sample in question was PBMCs, obtained at disease progression, from a patient treated with ibrutinib. The chain carries TRBV4-2 and TRBJ1-1; D remains ambiguous. The sequence derives from a human donor with chronic lymphocytic leukemia. CDR3 bases: TGTGCCAGCAGCCCCGGTGGTGTGTACGCTTTCTTT. Protein: CASSPGGVYAFF.